This T cell receptor beta chain was obtained from a study of T cell responses to AZD1222 COVID-19 vaccine. General study points: Among spike-specific TCRs, nearly half reportedly target unmutated variant regions. Compared with day 0, the breadth and depth of the Spike-specific TCR repertoire rose significantly after two doses of AZD1222.

V gave up 0 bases and J gave up 6 bases, with 12 bases separating them. Germline CDR1 reads LGHDT; CDR2 reads YNNKEL (reference sequence). CDR3 length equals 15 residues. A remark on this clone: What it recognizes is unknown.

TCRdb's table, derived via immunoSEQ multiplex PCR, lists solely in-frame clones and lacks some. The sample contains about 140,000 clones, 93% of which appear only once. Specimen: peripheral blood, collected on day 0 of AZD1222 vaccination. This chain uses TRBV3-1 (or the pseudogene TRBV3-2) with TRBJ2-1; D ambiguous. This clonotype was sampled from an adult in good health. CDR3 region: CASSQEAIHSNEQFF. Here the CDR3 DNA reads TGTGCCAGCAGCCAAGAGGCGATCCACTCCAATGAGCAGTTCTTC.